One sample yielded the 3 T cell receptor beta chains listed below, sequenced in a study of blood T cell repertoires in COVID-19. Profiling relied on immunoSEQ multiplex PCR, and the TCRdb table lists in-frame clones only, not all of them. This sample yields over 150,000 clones, of which roughly 80% are seen a single time; around 2.7% belongs to the top ten. The source material was peripheral blood. All receptors come from a man between 65 and 85 years old with acute or convalescent COVID-19.

This clone was detected only once. V gene TRBV7-2 combines with J gene TRBJ2-1; 9 nucleotides align to TRBD2. With V trimmed by 5 bases and J by 7 bases, 9 bases remained unmatched. This CDR3 is built from 15 residues. CDR1 and CDR2 from the germline V gene are SGHTA and FQGNSA. The CDR3 is CASSPWHAGGNEQFF. As DNA, the CDR3 is TGTGCCAGCAGCCCGTGGCATGCGGGAGGGAATGAGCAGTTCTTC.

J is TRBJ1-2 and V is TRBV6-5, with no clear D. The V gene lost 0 bases and the J gene lost 2 bases, with 7 bases spanning the gap. CDR1 and CDR2 from the germline V gene are MNHEY and SVGAGI. The CDR3 is 14 amino acids. The CDR3 nucleotides are TGTGCCAGCAGTTACTCGAGACTAAACTATGGCTACACCTTC. This sequence encodes CASSYSRLNYGYTF.

The V call is TRBV27, the J call TRBJ2-7, with 10 positions matching TRBD1. The CDR3 loop spans 14 amino acids. The germline V gene has CDR1 MNHEY and CDR2 SMNVEV (reference sequence). Trimming at V came to 3 bases and at J to 3 bases, leaving 2 bases not matched to a gene. The chain's CDR3 is CASSLGQGFYEQYF. The CDR3, as DNA: TGTGCCAGCAGTTTGGGACAGGGGTTCTACGAGCAGTACTTC.